Listed here are 23 T cell receptor beta chains from one sample, sequenced in a study of blood T cell repertoires in COVID-19. Sequencing was performed with immunoSEQ multiplex PCR; in TCRdb, only in-frame clones are kept and a portion is missing. The sample lists some 42,000 clones; about 88% were seen once. Sequencing used peripheral blood. The receptors originated from a woman between 70 and 85 years old in a cohort sampled during active COVID-19.

As regards this clone: This sample also contains other DNA sequences that code for the same CDR3. J is TRBJ1-1 and V is TRBV29-1; perhaps TRBD1 as D (5 bases). V lost 4 bases, J lost 4 bases, and 16 bases lay in between. Looked up from germline, CDR1 is SQVTM and CDR2 is ANQGSEA. This CDR3 has 14 residues. The CDR3 reads CSVARGGRGTEAFF. The DNA of the CDR3 is TGCAGCGTTGCCCGGGGGGGAAGGGGCACTGAAGCTTTCTTT.

This rearrangement joins TRBV27 to TRBJ1-6; TRBD1 might be the D (5 bases). The CDR3 spans 15 residues. The ends were cut back, 7 bases at V and 5 bases at J, with 15 bases in the middle. Germline CDR1 MNHEY, CDR2 SMNVEV (reference sequence). The CDR3 sequence: CASTNWGGNNSPLHF. The CDR3 DNA is TGTGCCAGCACCAACTGGGGGGGAAATAATTCACCCCTCCACTTT.

The chain is built from TRBV9 and TRBJ2-1; 7 bases line up with TRBD2. With 0 bases clipped from V and 8 bases from J, the junction kept 8 bases outside the gene matches. The CDR3 has 15 residues. From germline, CDR1 is SGDLS and CDR2 YYNGEE. The CDR3 nucleotides are TGTGCCAGCAGCGTAGGTGCGGGAGTTGGGGATGAGCAGTTCTTC. Amino acid sequence: CASSVGAGVGDEQFF.

V is TRBV25-1 and J is TRBJ1-1; possibly TRBD1 for D (6 bases). Trimming removed 4 bases from V and 4 bases from J, with 16 bases in between. This CDR3 contains 15 residues. The germline gives CDR1 MGHDK, CDR2 SYGVNS. CDR3 nucleotides: TGTGCCAGCAGTGTCTTCAGGGGAGAGAGCACTGAAGCTTTCTTT. This sequence encodes CASSVFRGESTEAFF.

In this sample, this clone is medium-sized. The chain links TRBV6-1 to TRBJ2-3, with D perhaps matching TRBD2 (5 bases). This CDR3 spans 14 amino acids. Germline V gene data show CDR1 as MNHNS and CDR2 as SASEGT. The V and J ends lost 1 base and 0 bases respectively, with 5 bases between them. The CDR3 nucleotides read TGTGCCAGCAGTGAAGGGACTAGCACAGATACGCAGTATTTT. Translating gives CASSEGTSTDTQYF.

The chain is built from TRBV28 and TRBJ2-1; the match to TRBD2 covers 7 bases. This CDR3 is built from 15 residues. CDR1 MDHEN and CDR2 SYDVKM come from the germline V gene. J was trimmed by 5 bases and V by 3 bases; bases with no gene match: 7. Here the CDR3 reads CASSFSLAVNNEQFF. CDR3 sequence (DNA): TGTGCCAGCAGTTTTAGCCTAGCGGTTAACAATGAGCAGTTCTTC. The full variable domain, rest sourced from reference TRBV28 and TRBJ2-1, is DVKVTQSSRYLVKRTGEKVFLECVQDMDHENMFWYRQDPGLGLRLIYFSYDVKMKEKGDIPEGYSVSREKKERFSLILESASTNQTSMYLCASSFSLAVNNEQFFGPGTRLTVL.

V is TRBV5-1 and J is TRBJ2-6, with a weak D call TRBD1 (5 bases). The germline V gene has CDR1 SGHRS and CDR2 YFSETQ. There are 16 residues in the CDR3. The V gene lost 4 bases and the J gene lost 0 bases, with 11 bases spanning the gap. The CDR3 region is CASSPSGFSGANVLTF. In DNA form, the CDR3 reads TGCGCCAGCAGCCCCTCAGGGTTCTCTGGGGCCAACGTCCTGACTTTC.

The J gene is TRBJ2-5, the V gene TRBV18; TRBD1 aligns across 8 bases. Losses at the gene ends were 3 bases for V and 2 bases for J; bases not matched to a gene: 8. This CDR3 contains 16 residues. In germline, CDR1 is KGHSH, CDR2 LQKENI. The CDR3 bases are TGTGCCAGCTCACCTATCGGGACAGGATCTCAAGAGACCCAGTACTTC. It encodes CASSPIGTGSQETQYF.

CDR3 residues: CASSSSGSTDTQYF. The CDR3 region has the DNA TGTGCCAGTTCTTCTAGCGGGAGCACAGATACGCAGTATTTT. V usage is TRBV3-1 (or the pseudogene TRBV3-2) and J usage is TRBJ2-3; 8 bases fit TRBD2. V trimming: 9 bases; J trimming: 0 bases; junction bases outside the gene matches: 5. This CDR3 is 14 amino acids long. CDR1 and CDR2 (germline): LGHDT, YNNKEL (reference sequence).

The chain couples TRBV9 to TRBJ2-3; no reliable D call. With 0 bases removed from V and 2 bases from J, the gap between germline ends came to 4 bases. The CDR3 length is 13 residues. Per the germline V gene, CDR1 is SGDLS and CDR2 is YYNGEE. CDR3 DNA sequence: TGTGCCAGCAGCGTAGCTACCACAGATACGCAGTATTTT. Amino acids: CASSVATTDTQYF.

This clone was seen just once. The chain couples TRBV3-1 (or the pseudogene TRBV3-2) to TRBJ1-1, with D tentatively TRBD1 (6 bases). This CDR3 contains 17 residues. V gave up 1 base and J gave up 0 bases, with 15 bases separating them. Germline loops: CDR1 LGHDT, CDR2 YNNKEL (reference sequence). CDR3: CASSQGEKGGVNTEAFF. CDR3 sequence (DNA): TGTGCCAGCAGCCAAGGAGAAAAAGGGGGAGTGAACACTGAAGCTTTCTTT.

Only one count was recorded for this clone. This chain uses TRBV2 with TRBJ2-1; tentatively, D is TRBD2 (6 bases). Germline lookup yields CDR1 SNHLY and CDR2 FYNNEI. V lost 5 bases to trimming and J lost 6 bases, with 11 bases between them. The CDR3 is 13 residues long. CDR3 sequence: CASSPLAINEQFF. DNA of the CDR3: TGTGCCAGCAGTCCGCTAGCGATCAATGAGCAGTTCTTC.

This clone was seen more than once but under ten times. The same CDR3 can be traced to other DNA sequences in this sample. The chain uses TRBV27 and TRBJ1-3, with D maybe TRBD1 (5 bases). Germline loops: CDR1 MNHEY, CDR2 SMNVEV (reference sequence). Trimming pared 6 bases from V and 0 bases from J, leaving 12 bases between. The CDR3 extends over 15 amino acids. The CDR3 DNA is TGTGCCAGCAGCCGCGGGGGGAGCTCTGGAAACACCATATATTTT. As protein: CASSRGGSSGNTIYF.

The chain has TRBV18 and TRBJ2-4; 7 nucleotides line up with TRBD1. Germline CDR1 KGHSH, CDR2 LQKENI. The CDR3 is made up of 18 amino acids. V shed 3 bases and J 0 bases; nucleotides not matched to a gene: 11. The CDR3 nucleotides read TGTGCCAGCTCACCCGGGACAGACCCTAAGCTAGCCAAAAACATTCAGTACTTC. It yields the protein CASSPGTDPKLAKNIQYF.

V and J are TRBV27 and TRBJ2-3, with 9 bases matching TRBD2. The germline gives CDR1 MNHEY, CDR2 SMNVEV (reference sequence). The CDR3 consists of 16 residues. V shed 6 bases, J shed 3 bases, and the junction held 10 bases outside the gene matches. CDR3 DNA: TGTGCCAGCAGACGCGGGGGGGGGCAGGGGACAGATACGCAGTATTTT. Protein: CASRRGGGQGTDTQYF.

This clone was seen ten or more times. V usage is TRBV28 and J usage is TRBJ2-7, with 9 bases fitting TRBD2. Trimming removed 5 bases from V and 2 bases from J; junction bases left unmatched: 13. Germline CDR1 is MDHEN and CDR2 is SYDVKM. The CDR3 length is 17 residues. For the CDR3, the DNA is TGTGCCAGCAGTGCCCCCGGGCTAGCGGGACGTCCCTACGAGCAGTACTTC. This encodes CASSAPGLAGRPYEQYF.

This clone has more than one count but fewer than ten. The V and J genes are TRBV5-4 and TRBJ2-1; 8 bases map to TRBD1. The J segment lost 9 bases and the V segment lost 4 bases, leaving 3 bases of the junction unmatched. The CDR3 consists of 12 residues. Germline-derived CDR1 and CDR2 are SGHNT and YYREEE (reference sequence). The DNA of the CDR3 is TGTGCCAGCAGCGCAGGGGGCAGTGAGCAGTTCTTC. Translated, it gives CASSAGGSEQFF.

This clone has more than one count but fewer than ten. CDR3 amino acids: CASSIGDRGETQYF. The CDR3 DNA reads as TGTGCCAGTAGTATAGGGGACAGGGGGGAGACCCAGTACTTC. V and J are TRBV19 and TRBJ2-5, with TRBD1 matching over 11 bases. J gave up 5 bases and V 1 base, and 0 bases lay outside the gene matches. The CDR3 has 14 residues. The germline gives CDR1 LNHDA, CDR2 SQIVND (reference sequence). The full variable domain, rest sourced from reference TRBV19 and TRBJ2-5, is DGGITQSPKYLFRKEGQNVTLSCEQNLNHDAMYWYRQDPGQGLRLIYYSQIVNDFQKGDIAEGYSVSREKKESFPLTVTSAQKNPTAFYLCASSIGDRGETQYFGPGTRLLVL.

The gene calls are TRBV5-1 and TRBJ2-3, with 14 bases that match TRBD2. Germline V lookup: CDR1 SGHRS, CDR2 YFSETQ. Trimming removed 3 bases from V and 2 bases from J; junction bases left unmatched: 11. The CDR3 runs to 19 residues. The CDR3 loop is CASSSKTSGRAESTDTQYF. CDR3 in DNA: TGCGCCAGCAGCTCTAAGACTAGCGGGAGGGCGGAATCCACAGATACGCAGTATTTT.

A single count supports this clone. This chain connects TRBV11-2 to TRBJ2-5, with a weak D call TRBD1 (5 bases). The CDR3 length is 14 residues. V was pared by 0 bases and J by 7 bases, with 12 bases between. Germline values: CDR1 SGHAT, CDR2 FQNNGV. CDR3 loop: CASSLDRQTGTQYF. The CDR3, as DNA: TGTGCCAGCAGCTTAGATCGACAGACCGGGACCCAGTACTTC.

This clone has just one count. Here the CDR3 DNA reads TGTGCCAGCTCACCAAAATCGGGGAGCGCTGAAGCTTTCTTT. Protein: CASSPKSGSAEAFF. The J gene is TRBJ1-1, the V gene TRBV18; D uncertain. With 2 bases removed from V and 6 bases from J, the gap between germline ends came to 13 bases. Germline V lookup: CDR1 KGHSH, CDR2 LQKENI. CDR3 length: 14 amino acids.

The chain links TRBV11-2 to TRBJ2-3; TRBD2 matches at 8 bases. The CDR3 length is 18 residues. In germline, CDR1 is SGHAT, CDR2 FQNNGV. After removal of 4 bases from V and 5 bases from J, the junction contained 17 bases not matched to a gene. The CDR3 nucleotides read TGTGCCAGCAGCTCCGTCGGGGGGCGCGGACTAGCAGGAGATACGCAGTATTTT. It encodes CASSSVGGRGLAGDTQYF.

V usage is TRBV5-1 and J usage is TRBJ1-2; tentative D call: TRBD1 (6 bases). The germline CDR1 and CDR2 sequences are SGHRS and YFSETQ. The CDR3 length is 15 residues. The ends were cut back, 4 bases at V and 2 bases at J, with 15 bases in the middle. DNA for the CDR3: TGCGCCAGCAGCCTACAGGGAGGGAGGAACTATGGCTACACCTTC. Protein sequence: CASSLQGGRNYGYTF.